A selection of T cell receptor beta chains follows, all from one sample in a study of blood T cell repertoires in COVID-19. Method: immunoSEQ multiplex PCR; TCRdb's copy keeps in-frame clones and lacks some. The repertoire holds some 62,000 clones, with roughly 85% as singletons. Sequences were obtained from peripheral blood. These receptors all come from a human donor in a cohort sampled during active COVID-19. The CDR3 runs from the conserved cysteine through the conserved F or W. Fields, in order: CDR3 protein, CDR3 DNA, clone size, J gene, V gene, D gene. A D gene is named only where the DNA matches it firmly. Clone size, where shown, is once, few, many, or a class for clones that have expanded.

CASSLRLAGSTDTQYF TGTGCCAGCAGCTTACGACTAGCGGGTAGCACAGATACGCAGTATTTT NA TRBJ2-3 TRBV7-2 TRBD2
CASQGAREKLFF TGTGCCAGCCAGGGGGCAAGGGAAAAACTGTTTTTT NA TRBJ1-4 TRBV2 TRBD1
CASSLSQGLTEAFF TGCGCCAGCAGCTTGTCCCAGGGATTGACTGAAGCTTTCTTT NA TRBJ1-1 TRBV5-1 NA
CASSSTGGDRGPPQHF TGTGCCAGCAGCTCTACCGGGGGGGACAGGGGTCCGCCCCAGCATTTT NA TRBJ1-5 TRBV21-1 NA
CASSQSRGDGGELFF TGTGCCAGCAGCCAATCAAGGGGCGACGGCGGGGAGCTGTTTTTT few TRBJ2-2 TRBV7-9 NA
CASSQDRGYGYTF TGTGCCAGCAGCCAGGACAGAGGCTATGGCTACACCTTC NA TRBJ1-2 TRBV5-4 NA
CASRPGRAGAYTGELFF TGTGCCAGTAGACCCGGGAGGGCGGGGGCCTACACCGGGGAGCTGTTTTTT NA TRBJ2-2 TRBV4-2 TRBD2
CATSDGTRWATDTQYF TGTGCCACCAGTGATGGAACTAGATGGGCCACAGATACGCAGTATTTT NA TRBJ2-3 TRBV24-1 NA
CASSQEGRAQYNEQFF TGCGCCAGCAGCCAAGAGGGCAGGGCCCAATACAATGAGCAGTTCTTC NA TRBJ2-1 TRBV4-3 NA
CASSSAGTSTGELFF TGTGCCAGCAGCTCCGCGGGTACCAGCACCGGGGAGCTGTTTTTT few TRBJ2-2 TRBV7-2 NA
CASSQESAASSGNTIYF TGTGCCAGCAGCCAAGAATCTGCAGCGAGCTCTGGAAACACCATATATTTT NA TRBJ1-3 TRBV4-2 NA
CASSSQGAFGQETQYF TGTGCCAGCAGTTCACAGGGGGCGTTTGGTCAAGAGACCCAGTACTTC NA TRBJ2-5 TRBV2 TRBD1
CASSEDRGQGSYNSPLHF TGTGCCAGCAGTGAAGACAGGGGGCAAGGGAGCTATAATTCACCCCTCCACTTT NA TRBJ1-6 TRBV6-1 TRBD1
CASSGGWVAGPGTGELFF TGTGCCAGCAGTGGCGGGTGGGTAGCGGGACCGGGGACCGGGGAGCTGTTTTTT NA TRBJ2-2 TRBV2 TRBD2
CASRQGKETQYF TGTGCCAGCAGACAGGGGAAAGAGACCCAGTACTTC NA TRBJ2-5 TRBV2 TRBD1
CASSRFSGGTQETQYF TGTGCCAGCAGCCGATTTAGCGGGGGGACCCAAGAGACCCAGTACTTC few TRBJ2-5 TRBV11-2 TRBD2
CASSAGTGPYEQYF TGTGCCAGCTCAGCCGGGACAGGTCCCTACGAGCAGTACTTC NA TRBJ2-7 TRBV18 TRBD1
CASSQDLSTTQYF TGTGCCAGCAGCCAAGATCTTAGTACGACCCAGTACTTC NA TRBJ2-5 TRBV14 NA
CASSIYHQSGANVLTF TGTGCCAGTAGTATATATCACCAGTCTGGGGCCAACGTCCTGACTTTC NA TRBJ2-6 TRBV19 NA
CASSIDSGSGETQYF TGTGCCAGTAGTATAGATTCAGGGTCAGGAGAGACCCAGTACTTC NA TRBJ2-5 TRBV19 NA
CAWSRGRGEQYF TGTGCCTGGTCACGAGGGCGCGGCGAGCAGTACTTC NA TRBJ2-7 TRBV30 NA
CASSLGNRNNEQFF TGCGCCAGCAGCTTGGGAAACAGAAACAATGAGCAGTTCTTC NA TRBJ2-1 TRBV5-1 NA
CASSQTRNYEQYF TGCGCCAGCAGCCAAACAAGAAACTACGAGCAGTACTTC once TRBJ2-7 TRBV4-1 NA
CASSLGQVNYGYTF TGCGCCAGCAGCTTGGGGCAGGTCAACTATGGCTACACCTTC NA TRBJ1-2 TRBV5-1 NA
CASSLGGGNYGYTF TGTGCCAGCAGCTTAGGGGGCGGAAACTATGGCTACACCTTC NA TRBJ1-2 TRBV7-2 NA
CASSFGTGYHEQYF TGTGCCAGCAGCTTCGGGACAGGGTACCACGAGCAGTACTTC NA TRBJ2-7 TRBV7-9 TRBD1
CATSGLKGTGELFF TGTGCCACCTCAGGTCTCAAGGGGACCGGGGAGCTGTTTTTT NA TRBJ2-2 TRBV15 NA
CAISPGSDYEQYF TGTGCCATCAGTCCCGGGTCTGACTACGAGCAGTACTTC NA TRBJ2-7 TRBV10-3 NA
CACSLGGGRANEQFF TGTGCCTGTAGTTTGGGGGGCGGGAGGGCAAATGAGCAGTTCTTC NA TRBJ2-1 TRBV19 TRBD2
CASSLGGPETQYF TGTGCCAGCAGCTTGGGGGGGCCGGAGACCCAGTACTTC NA TRBJ2-5 TRBV5-5 NA
CASRGESNQPQHF TGTGCCAGCAGAGGAGAGAGCAATCAGCCCCAGCATTTT NA TRBJ1-5 TRBV12-3/TRBV12-4 NA
CASSESVSGANVLTF TGTGCCAGCAGTGAATCCGTCTCTGGGGCCAACGTCCTGACTTTC NA TRBJ2-6 TRBV6-4 NA
CASRPDRADTQYF TGTGCCAGCAGACCCGACAGAGCAGATACGCAGTATTTT NA TRBJ2-3 TRBV6-5 NA
CASSLGLAGVDNEQFF TGCGCCAGCAGCTTAGGACTAGCGGGAGTAGACAATGAGCAGTTCTTC NA TRBJ2-1 TRBV5-1 TRBD2
CASSLGLAGGPSETQYF TGTGCCAGCAGCTTGGGACTAGCGGGGGGGCCTTCTGAGACCCAGTACTTC few TRBJ2-5 TRBV7-6 TRBD2
CASSQGTVSGNTIYF TGTGCCAGCTCACAAGGGACAGTCTCTGGAAACACCATATATTTT NA TRBJ1-3 TRBV18 TRBD1
CDGALGEQYF TGTGATGGGGCTCTGGGCGAGCAGTACTTC NA TRBJ2-7 TRBV28 NA
CASSPGLNYGYTF TGTGCCAGCAGCCCTGGACTTAACTATGGCTACACCTTC few TRBJ1-2 TRBV9 NA
CAWDRTRGYEQYF TGTGCCTGGGACCGCACCCGAGGGTACGAGCAGTACTTC NA TRBJ2-7 TRBV30 NA
CASSLVANAGNTIYF TGTGCCAGCAGCCTCGTGGCCAACGCTGGAAACACCATATATTTT NA TRBJ1-3 TRBV7-3 NA
CASSLGDYTF TGTGCCAGCAGTCTCGGAGACTACACCTTC once TRBJ1-2 TRBV12-3/TRBV12-4 NA
CASSDQFRETQYF TGTGCCAGCAGTGACCAGTTCCGAGAGACCCAGTACTTC once TRBJ2-5 TRBV6-1 NA
CASSQGGRGAGEQFF TGCGCCAGCAGCCAAGGAGGCCGCGGGGCAGGGGAGCAGTTCTTC NA TRBJ2-1 TRBV4-1 NA
CASSARGGSTDTQYF TGTGCCAGCAGCGCGCGGGGGGGATCCACAGATACGCAGTATTTT NA TRBJ2-3 TRBV7-9 TRBD2
CASSLSSSGNNEQFF TGTGCCAGCAGTTTATCGAGTAGCGGGAACAATGAGCAGTTCTTC NA TRBJ2-1 TRBV28 TRBD2
CASSQGTGIFYEQYF TGTGCCAGCAGCCAAGGGACAGGGATATTCTACGAGCAGTACTTC NA TRBJ2-7 TRBV4-2 TRBD1
CASSVDRGGAYEQYF TGTGCCAGCAGCGTGGACAGGGGAGGGGCCTACGAGCAGTACTTC NA TRBJ2-7 TRBV7-4 TRBD1
CAWALNTEAFF TGTGCCTGGGCGTTGAACACTGAAGCTTTCTTT once TRBJ1-1 TRBV30 NA
CASRGDRIGGYTF TGTGCCAGCAGGGGGGACAGAATAGGGGGCTACACCTTC NA TRBJ1-2 TRBV28 TRBD1
CASSLSGASYNEQFF TGCGCCAGCAGCTTGAGCGGGGCATCCTACAATGAGCAGTTCTTC few TRBJ2-1 TRBV5-1 TRBD2
CASSEARGNQPQHF TGTGCCAGCAGTGAAGCGCGAGGCAATCAGCCCCAGCATTTT NA TRBJ1-5 TRBV6-1 NA
CASSPGGGVNEQFF TGTGCCAGCAGCCCGGGGGGGGGCGTTAATGAGCAGTTCTTC NA TRBJ2-1 TRBV9 TRBD2
CASSPNSGKETQYF TGTGCCAGCTCACCAAATTCAGGGAAAGAGACCCAGTACTTC NA TRBJ2-5 TRBV18 NA
CASSESETSGGAAAFTDTQYF TGTGCCAGCAGTGAATCCGAGACTAGCGGGGGGGCGGCAGCTTTTACAGATACGCAGTATTTT NA TRBJ2-3 TRBV2 TRBD2
CASSIALTITGADTQYF TGTGCCAGCAGCATAGCCCTGACCATAACCGGGGCAGATACGCAGTATTTT NA TRBJ2-3 TRBV5-8 NA